The 17 T cell receptor beta chains below were found in one sample sequenced in a study of cytomegalovirus exposure and HLA in healthy donors. Clones were read by immunoSEQ multiplex PCR, and TCRdb kept only the in-frame ones, dropping some. The sample records 75,000 to 90,000 clones, 90% to 96% being singletons. The sequenced material came from PBMCs. These receptors originate from a man between 18 and 35 years old in good health and CMV-seropositive.

V is TRBV25-1 and J is TRBJ2-2; TRBD2 aligns across 8 bases. CDR1 MGHDK and CDR2 SYGVNS come from the germline V gene. V shed 7 bases, J shed 4 bases, and the junction held 8 bases outside the gene matches. This CDR3 spans 15 amino acids. CDR3 sequence reads: CASKRENLGTGELFF. CDR3 DNA: TGTGCCAGCAAGCGGGAGAACTTGGGCACCGGGGAGCTGTTTTTT.

V and J are TRBV28 and TRBJ2-7; a possible D gene is TRBD2 (8 bases). V lost 5 bases and J 0 bases, leaving 23 bases between the germline ends. Germline loops: CDR1 MDHEN, CDR2 SYDVKM. CDR3 length equals 18 residues. The DNA for the CDR3 is TGTGCCAGCAGTCCACAGGGGATCGAGCGGGGGTCCTCCTACGAGCAGTACTTC. It encodes CASSPQGIERGSSYEQYF.

This chain uses TRBV19 with TRBJ2-3; TRBD1 agrees at 8 bases. The CDR3 has 15 amino acids. Germline trimming cut 1 base from V and 2 bases from J; bases unmatched to any gene: 2. CDR1 and CDR2 from the germline V gene are LNHDA and SQIVND (reference sequence). The CDR3 reads CASSIGTGHTDTQYF. The CDR3 region has the DNA TGTGCCAGTAGTATAGGGACAGGGCACACAGATACGCAGTATTTT.

The sample holds one count of this clone. The rearrangement uses TRBV18 and TRBJ2-7; 11 bases align to TRBD2. From germline, CDR1 is KGHSH and CDR2 LQKENI. Losses at the gene ends were 3 bases for V and 2 bases for J; bases not matched to a gene: 9. The CDR3 has 17 amino acids. In nucleotides, the CDR3 is TGTGCCAGCTCACCCTCCGGGACTAGCGGTTTTACCTACGAGCAGTACTTC. This codes for CASSPSGTSGFTYEQYF.

V usage is TRBV10-2 and J usage is TRBJ2-7; possibly TRBD2 for D (5 bases). The V gene's germline CDR1 is WSHSY and CDR2 SAAADI. The CDR3 runs to 13 residues. Trimming removed 4 bases at V and 3 bases at J, with 10 bases between. The CDR3, as DNA: TGCGCCAGCAGTGGGACGGGGTTCTACGAGCAGTACTTC. Translating gives CASSGTGFYEQYF.

The chain couples TRBV5-1 to TRBJ1-1; no clear D. Trimming stripped 4 bases from V and 6 bases from J, with 19 bases between. Per the germline V gene, CDR1 is SGHRS and CDR2 is YFSETQ. This CDR3 region has 15 residues. Here the CDR3 DNA reads TGCGCCAGCAGCCTGAGGGTAGCGGCCTCACCTGAAGCTTTCTTT. It codes for CASSLRVAASPEAFF.

The sample holds a few counts of this clone. J is TRBJ2-2 and V is TRBV7-2, with D maybe TRBD1 (5 bases). Between the trimmed V and J ends, which lost 5 bases and 5 bases, there was a span of 12 bases. This CDR3 has 14 residues. Germline lookup yields CDR1 SGHTA and CDR2 FQGNSA. The CDR3 spells CASSGTAGTGELFF. For the CDR3, the DNA is TGTGCCAGCAGCGGCACCGCAGGGACCGGGGAGCTGTTTTTT.

In this sample, this clone turned up once. CDR3 residues: CASSGDRVDRPQHF. For the CDR3, the DNA is TGTGCCAGCAGTGGCGACAGAGTAGACCGGCCCCAGCATTTT. V and J are TRBV2 and TRBJ1-5, with D possibly being TRBD1 (5 bases). CDR3 length equals 14 residues. Germline V CDR1 and CDR2: SNHLY, FYNNEI. The germline V and J ends were trimmed by 4 bases and 9 bases, with 16 bases remaining between them.

This chain connects TRBV23-1 to TRBJ2-5; 8 bases agree with TRBD1. TRBV23-1 is an ORF, and what it does is uncertain. The CDR3 covers 16 residues. V was clipped by 8 bases and J by 5 bases; unmatched bases: 16. The CDR3 DNA follows: TGCGCCAGCGGATATCTCCGACAGGGGCCGGGGGAGACCCAGTACTTC. Its protein is CASGYLRQGPGETQYF.

This clone was detected once. The rearrangement joins TRBV5-8 to TRBJ2-7, with TRBD1 identical over 12 bases. Trimming removed 4 bases from V and 5 bases from J; junction bases left unmatched: 7. Germline lookup yields CDR1 SGHTS and CDR2 YDEGEE. The CDR3 runs 15 residues. CDR3 protein: CASSPGTGGFDEQYF. The CDR3, as DNA: TGTGCCAGCAGCCCGGGGACAGGGGGCTTCGACGAGCAGTACTTC.

This sequence joins TRBV7-9 and TRBJ2-7; D not resolved. Trimming left V 0 bases short and J 6 bases short, with 3 bases between. The CDR3 spans 11 residues. Germline V gene lookup returns CDR1 SEHNR and CDR2 FQNEAQ (reference sequence). This CDR3 is CASSLAGEQYF. CDR3 DNA sequence: TGTGCCAGCAGCTTAGCCGGCGAGCAGTACTTC.

The J gene is TRBJ2-1, the V gene TRBV29-1, with 7 bases that match TRBD1. The germline V gene encodes CDR1 SQVTM and CDR2 ANQGSEA. The J segment lost 8 bases and the V segment lost 4 bases, leaving 11 bases of the junction unmatched. This CDR3 has 14 residues. The CDR3 nucleotides read TGCAGCGTTGGGGACAGAAGGTTTATCGATGAGCAGTTCTTC. This sequence encodes CSVGDRRFIDEQFF.

The rearrangement joins TRBV7-9 to TRBJ1-1; 8 bases map to TRBD1. CDR3 length: 14 amino acids. CDR1 is SEHNR, CDR2 FQNEAQ, per germline (reference sequence). V trimming: 6 bases; J trimming: 3 bases; junction bases outside the gene matches: 6. The CDR3 here is CASSPDRVDTEAFF. DNA of the CDR3: TGTGCCAGCAGTCCGGACAGGGTAGACACTGAAGCTTTCTTT.

The chain links TRBV5-1 to TRBJ2-7; 9 bases are a match to TRBD2. Trimming cost V 3 bases and J 6 bases; bases outside gene matches: 7. The CDR3 is 14 amino acids. Germline assignment: CDR1 SGHRS and CDR2 YFSETQ. The CDR3 DNA reads TGCGCCAGCAGCTCCCAGGTAGCGGGAGTCGAGCAGTACTTC. Translating gives CASSSQVAGVEQYF.

The V and J genes are TRBV6-1 and TRBJ2-1; TRBD2 aligns across 11 bases. Germline V gene data show CDR1 as MNHNS and CDR2 as SASEGT. Unmatched junction bases numbered 2, after V lost 5 bases and J lost 2 bases. The CDR3 runs 15 residues. CDR3 nucleotides: TGTGCCAGCAGTACACTAGCGGGAGCCTACAATGAGCAGTTCTTC. Translation gives CASSTLAGAYNEQFF.

In its sample, this clone was seen once. This chain connects TRBV27 to TRBJ2-1; D gene ambiguous. Germline assignment: CDR1 MNHEY and CDR2 SMNVEV (reference sequence). This CDR3 region has 14 residues. Trimming cost V 2 bases and J 7 bases, with 12 bases left between them. In DNA, the CDR3 is TGTGCCAGCAGTTTAGTAGGAGTTTCGAATGAGCAGTTCTTC. Translated: CASSLVGVSNEQFF.

This rearrangement joins TRBV11-2 to TRBJ1-1; TRBD1 is a possible D gene (6 bases). Trimming left V 5 bases short and J 5 bases short, with 18 bases between. CDR3 length equals 15 residues. The germline CDR1 and CDR2 sequences are SGHAT and FQNNGV. The CDR3 sequence is CASSPSSGVGTEAFF. DNA of the CDR3: TGTGCCAGCAGCCCGAGCTCAGGGGTCGGGACTGAAGCTTTCTTT.